Shown below are 16 T cell receptor beta chains from a single sample sequenced in a study of blood T cell repertoires in COVID-19. Clones were read by immunoSEQ multiplex PCR, and TCRdb kept only the in-frame ones, dropping some. The sample records under 350,000 clones, 75% to 90% being singletons. The sample consisted of peripheral blood. The receptors were sampled from a woman between 65 and 79 years old with acute or convalescent COVID-19.

CDR3 sequence: CASSDLIKTQYF. The CDR3 bases are TGTGCCAGCAGTGACCTTATAAAGACCCAGTACTTC. The chain joins TRBV6-1 to TRBJ2-5; D is unclear. CDR3 length: 12 residues. V was shortened by 3 bases and J by 6 bases, with 8 bases between the two germline ends. CDR1 and CDR2 from the germline V gene are MNHNS and SASEGT.

A single count supports this clone. V gene TRBV2 combines with J gene TRBJ1-2; the match to TRBD1 covers 8 bases. From germline, CDR1 is SNHLY and CDR2 FYNNEI. Trimming cost V 4 bases and J 4 bases; bases outside gene matches: 2. This CDR3 has 13 residues. CDR3 in amino acids: CASSGQGSYGYTF. Here the CDR3 DNA reads TGTGCCAGCAGTGGACAGGGGAGCTATGGCTACACCTTC.

The rearrangement joins TRBV24-1 to TRBJ1-1, with a tentative D call TRBD1 (5 bases). Trimming stripped 1 base from V and 8 bases from J, with 7 bases between. The CDR3 totals 12 residues. From germline, CDR1 is KGHDR and CDR2 SFDVKD. The CDR3 DNA reads TGTGCCACCAGTGATTTTAGGGGCGAAGCTTTCTTT. Translation: CATSDFRGEAFF.

This clone has just one count. This sample also contains other DNA sequences that code for the same CDR3. The CDR3 region is CASSGTGGRQPQHF. The CDR3 DNA reads as TGTGCCAGCAGTGGTACAGGGGGCAGACAGCCCCAGCATTTT. The chain carries TRBV2 and TRBJ1-5; TRBD1 aligns across 9 bases. The V segment lost 4 bases and the J segment 7 bases; nucleotides outside the gene matches: 5. This CDR3 comprises 14 residues. Germline V gives CDR1 SNHLY, CDR2 FYNNEI.

This chain uses TRBV5-1 with TRBJ2-3; D perhaps matches TRBD2 (5 bases). V was pared by 4 bases and J by 1 base, with 16 bases between. Germline lookup yields CDR1 SGHRS and CDR2 YFSETQ. The CDR3 loop spans 16 amino acids. The CDR3 loop is CASSPAPGIRTDTQYF. The CDR3, as DNA: TGCGCCAGCAGCCCGGCGCCGGGAATACGCACAGATACGCAGTATTTT.

This chain joins TRBV29-1 and TRBJ1-4; TRBD1 agrees at 11 bases. This CDR3 region has 14 residues. Germline V gives CDR1 SQVTM, CDR2 ANQGSEA. The trim removed 5 bases at V and 3 bases at J, leaving 2 bases unmatched. The CDR3 DNA is TGCAGCGTTAGGGGACAGGGGGCTAATGAAAAACTGTTTTTT. Its translation: CSVRGQGANEKLFF.

The rearrangement joins TRBV19 to TRBJ1-6, with TRBD1 identical over 8 bases. Germline CDR1 LNHDA, CDR2 SQIVND (reference sequence). J lost 6 bases, V lost 4 bases, and 5 bases had no gene match. The CDR3 has 15 amino acids. The CDR3 nucleotides read TGTGCCAGTAGTAAGAGACAGGGGAGTAATTCACCCCTCCACTTT. It translates to CASSKRQGSNSPLHF.

V and J are TRBV6-5 and TRBJ2-7; TRBD1 matches 9 bases. CDR3 size: 14 residues. CDR1 and CDR2 (germline): MNHEY, SVGAGI. The V and J ends lost 10 bases and 6 bases, in that order; junction bases with no gene match: 13. DNA for the CDR3: TGTGCCACCAACCTGGACAGGGGTGGCCGCGAGCAGTACTTC. Translated: CATNLDRGGREQYF.

The chain employs TRBV2 and TRBJ1-5, with D unresolved. The germline gives CDR1 SNHLY, CDR2 FYNNEI. V gave up 6 bases and J gave up 2 bases, with 11 bases separating them. This CDR3 region has 14 residues. CDR3 in DNA: TGTGCCAGCAGCGGGTCCGGAGGCAATCAGCCCCAGCATTTT. Translation gives CASSGSGGNQPQHF.

This chain links TRBV6-5 with TRBJ1-5, with 7 positions matching TRBD1. V dropped 6 bases and J dropped 7; count of bases not matched to a gene: 6. Germline V gene sequence: CDR1 MNHEY, CDR2 SVGAGI. The CDR3 has 13 residues. CDR3 protein: CASRSEGAQPQHF. CDR3 nucleotide sequence: TGTGCCAGCAGATCCGAGGGGGCCCAGCCCCAGCATTTT.

The V and J genes are TRBV6-1 and TRBJ1-2, with 10 nucleotides matching TRBD1. This CDR3 is built from 14 residues. Germline CDR1 and CDR2: MNHNS and SASEGT. V lost 3 bases to trimming and J lost 8 bases; unmatched junction nucleotides: 6. CDR3 protein: CASSDFGTGEGYTF. The DNA of the CDR3 is TGTGCCAGCAGTGATTTCGGGACAGGGGAAGGCTACACCTTC.

The V gene is TRBV5-1, the J gene TRBJ1-3; D not resolved. The germline V gene has CDR1 SGHRS and CDR2 YFSETQ. The CDR3 loop spans 14 amino acids. With 1 base removed from V and 0 bases from J, the gap between germline ends came to 5 bases. The CDR3 sequence: CASSLSSSGNTIYF. The CDR3 nucleotides are TGCGCCAGCAGCTTGTCGAGCTCTGGAAACACCATATATTTT.

The table lists this clone with a few counts. The gene calls are TRBV9 and TRBJ1-5; D remains ambiguous. The length of the CDR3 is 15 residues. Germline V gives CDR1 SGDLS, CDR2 YYNGEE. Trimming stripped 0 bases from V and 1 base from J, with 8 bases between. The CDR3 DNA is TGTGCCAGCAGCGTAGACGGGAAGAGCAATCAGCCCCAGCATTTT. This sequence encodes CASSVDGKSNQPQHF.

The rearrangement joins TRBV10-2 to TRBJ2-1; no definite D call. The CDR3 is made up of 14 amino acids. Trimming stripped 2 bases from V and 2 bases from J, with 7 bases between. From germline, CDR1 is WSHSY and CDR2 SAAADI. The CDR3 DNA is TGCGCCAGCAGTGAGGGCCGGGCCTACAATGAGCAGTTCTTC. It is translated as CASSEGRAYNEQFF.

The rearrangement uses TRBV9 and TRBJ2-2; 7 bases are a match to TRBD1. The CDR3 totals 15 residues. The V segment lost 0 bases and the J segment 7 bases; nucleotides outside the gene matches: 6. Germline V gene lookup returns CDR1 SGDLS and CDR2 YYNGEE. The CDR3 sequence: CASSVGPGGSGELFF. The CDR3, as DNA: TGTGCCAGCAGCGTAGGGCCAGGGGGTAGCGGGGAGCTGTTTTTT. Full variable domain (outside the CDR3, taken from reference TRBV9 and TRBJ2-2): DSGVTQTPKHLITATGQRVTLRCSPRSGDLSVYWYQQSLDQGLQFLIQYYNGEERAKGNILERFSAQQFPDLHSELNLSSLELGDSALYFCASSVGPGGSGELFFGEGSRLTVL.

This chain uses TRBV2 with TRBJ2-1; a weak D match, TRBD1 (5 bases). CDR1 and CDR2 (germline): SNHLY, FYNNEI. The CDR3 has 13 residues. V was shortened by 3 bases and J by 10 bases, with 13 bases between the two germline ends. The CDR3 sequence: CASSESRVEEQFF. For the CDR3, the DNA is TGTGCCAGCAGTGAGAGCAGGGTGGAGGAGCAGTTCTTC. The full variable domain, with the rest looked up from reference TRBV2 and TRBJ2-1, is EPEVTQTPSHQVTQMGQEVILRCVPISNHLYFYWYRQILGQKVEFLVSFYNNEISEKSEIFDDQFSVERPDGSNFTLKIRSTKLEDSAMYFCASSESRVEEQFFGPGTRLTVL.